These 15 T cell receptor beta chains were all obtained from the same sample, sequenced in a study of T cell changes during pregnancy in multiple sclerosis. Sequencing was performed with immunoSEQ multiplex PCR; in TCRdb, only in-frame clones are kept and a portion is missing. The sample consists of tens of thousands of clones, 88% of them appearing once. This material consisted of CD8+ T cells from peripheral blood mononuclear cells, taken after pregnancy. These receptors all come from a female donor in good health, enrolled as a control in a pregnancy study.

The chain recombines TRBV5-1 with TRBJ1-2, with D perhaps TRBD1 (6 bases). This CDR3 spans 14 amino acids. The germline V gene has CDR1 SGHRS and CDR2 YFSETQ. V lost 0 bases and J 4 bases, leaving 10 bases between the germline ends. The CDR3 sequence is CASSLGQAPYGYTF. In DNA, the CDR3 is TGCGCCAGCAGCTTGGGACAGGCACCCTATGGCTACACCTTC. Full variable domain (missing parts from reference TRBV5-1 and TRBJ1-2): KAGVTQTPRYLIKTRGQQVTLSCSPISGHRSVSWYQQTPGQGLQFLFEYFSETQRNKGNFPGRFSGRQFSNSRSEMNVSTLELGDSALYLCASSLGQAPYGYTFGSGTRLTVV.

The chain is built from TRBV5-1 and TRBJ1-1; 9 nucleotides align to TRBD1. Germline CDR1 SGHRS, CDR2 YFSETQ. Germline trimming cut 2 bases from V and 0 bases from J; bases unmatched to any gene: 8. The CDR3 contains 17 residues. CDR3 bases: TGCGCCAGCAGCTTACTCGGGACAGGGTTCGTGAACACTGAAGCTTTCTTT. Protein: CASSLLGTGFVNTEAFF. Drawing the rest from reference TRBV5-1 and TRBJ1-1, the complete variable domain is KAGVTQTPRYLIKTRGQQVTLSCSPISGHRSVSWYQQTPGQGLQFLFEYFSETQRNKGNFPGRFSGRQFSNSRSEMNVSTLELGDSALYLCASSLLGTGFVNTEAFFGQGTRLTVV.

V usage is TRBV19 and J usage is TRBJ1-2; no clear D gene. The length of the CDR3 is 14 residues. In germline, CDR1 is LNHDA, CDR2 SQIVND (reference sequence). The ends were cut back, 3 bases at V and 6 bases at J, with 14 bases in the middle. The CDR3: CASSILGLLDGYTF. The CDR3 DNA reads TGTGCCAGTAGTATTCTCGGTCTCCTTGATGGCTACACCTTC.

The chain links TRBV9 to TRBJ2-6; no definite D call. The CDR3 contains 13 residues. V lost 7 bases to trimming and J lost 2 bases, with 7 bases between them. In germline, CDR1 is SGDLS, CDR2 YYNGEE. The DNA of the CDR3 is TGTGCCAGCTCAGGCCCTGGGGCCAACGTCCTGACTTTC. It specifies CASSGPGANVLTF. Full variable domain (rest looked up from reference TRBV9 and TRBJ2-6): DSGVTQTPKHLITATGQRVTLRCSPRSGDLSVYWYQQSLDQGLQFLIQYYNGEERAKGNILERFSAQQFPDLHSELNLSSLELGDSALYFCASSGPGANVLTFGAGSRLTVL.

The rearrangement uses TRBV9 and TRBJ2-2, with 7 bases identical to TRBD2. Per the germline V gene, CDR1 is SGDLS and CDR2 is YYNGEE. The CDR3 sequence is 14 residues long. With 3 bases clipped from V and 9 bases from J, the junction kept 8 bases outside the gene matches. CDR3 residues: CASSESGRTRELFF. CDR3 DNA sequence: TGTGCCAGCAGCGAATCCGGGAGGACGCGGGAGCTGTTTTTT.

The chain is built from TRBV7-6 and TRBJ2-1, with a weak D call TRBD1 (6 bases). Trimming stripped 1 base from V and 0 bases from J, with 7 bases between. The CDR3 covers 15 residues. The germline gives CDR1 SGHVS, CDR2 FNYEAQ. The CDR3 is CASSLGQASYNEQFF. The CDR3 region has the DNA TGTGCCAGCAGCTTAGGACAGGCCTCCTACAATGAGCAGTTCTTC.

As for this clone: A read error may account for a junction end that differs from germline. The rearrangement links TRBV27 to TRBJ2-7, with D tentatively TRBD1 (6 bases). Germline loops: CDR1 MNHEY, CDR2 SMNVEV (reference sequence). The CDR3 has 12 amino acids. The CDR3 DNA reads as TGTGCCAGCTCAACTTCCGGGACACAAGAGGTCTTC. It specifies CASSTSGTQEVF.

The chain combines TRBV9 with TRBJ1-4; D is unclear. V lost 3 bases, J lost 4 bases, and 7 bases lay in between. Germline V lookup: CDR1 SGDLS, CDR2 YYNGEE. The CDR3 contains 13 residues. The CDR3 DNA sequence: TGTGCCAGCAGCGGCGGGAGTAATGAAAAACTGTTTTTT. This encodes CASSGGSNEKLFF.

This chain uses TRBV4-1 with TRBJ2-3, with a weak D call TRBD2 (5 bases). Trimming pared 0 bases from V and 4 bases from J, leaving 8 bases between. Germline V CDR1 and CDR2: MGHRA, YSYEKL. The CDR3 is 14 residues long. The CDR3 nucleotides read TGCGCCAGCAGCCAAGATGGAGGCGCAGATACGCAGTATTTT. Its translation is CASSQDGGADTQYF.

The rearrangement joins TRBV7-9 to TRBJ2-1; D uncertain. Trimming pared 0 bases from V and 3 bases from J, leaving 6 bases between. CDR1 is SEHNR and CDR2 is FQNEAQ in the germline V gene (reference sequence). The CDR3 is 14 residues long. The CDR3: CASSLAASYNEQFF. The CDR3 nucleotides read TGTGCCAGCAGCTTAGCTGCCAGCTACAATGAGCAGTTCTTC.

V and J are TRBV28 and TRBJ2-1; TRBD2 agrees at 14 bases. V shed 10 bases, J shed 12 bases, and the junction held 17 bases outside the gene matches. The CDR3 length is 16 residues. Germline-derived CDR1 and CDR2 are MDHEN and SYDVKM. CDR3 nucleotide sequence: TGTGCCACCTTTCCTCGACTAGCGGGGGGGGGAAGGGGGCAGTTCTTC. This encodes CATFPRLAGGGRGQFF.

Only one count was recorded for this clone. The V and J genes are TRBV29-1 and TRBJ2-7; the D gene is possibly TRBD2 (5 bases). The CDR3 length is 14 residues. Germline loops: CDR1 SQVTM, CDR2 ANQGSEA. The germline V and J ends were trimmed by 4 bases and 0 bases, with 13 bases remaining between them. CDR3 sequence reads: CSVGEPKSSYEQYF. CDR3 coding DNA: TGCAGCGTTGGGGAGCCTAAGAGCTCCTACGAGCAGTACTTC.

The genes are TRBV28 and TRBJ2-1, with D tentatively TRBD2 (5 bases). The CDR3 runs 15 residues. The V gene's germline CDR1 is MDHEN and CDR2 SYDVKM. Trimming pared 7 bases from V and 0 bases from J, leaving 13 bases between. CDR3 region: CASTLRESSYNEQFF. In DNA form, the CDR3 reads TGTGCCAGCACTCTTCGGGAATCCTCCTACAATGAGCAGTTCTTC.

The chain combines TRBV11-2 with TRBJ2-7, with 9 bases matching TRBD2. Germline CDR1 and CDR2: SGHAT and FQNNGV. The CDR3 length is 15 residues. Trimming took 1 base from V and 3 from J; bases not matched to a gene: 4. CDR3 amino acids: CASSLGLAGNYEQYF. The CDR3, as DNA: TGTGCCAGCAGCTTAGGGCTAGCGGGGAACTACGAGCAGTACTTC.

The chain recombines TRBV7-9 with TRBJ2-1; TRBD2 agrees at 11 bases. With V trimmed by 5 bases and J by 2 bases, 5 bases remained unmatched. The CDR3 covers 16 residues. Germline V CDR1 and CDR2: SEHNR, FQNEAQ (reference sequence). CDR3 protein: CASSPSGGPTYNEQFF. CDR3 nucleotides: TGTGCCAGCAGCCCTAGCGGGGGGCCTACCTACAATGAGCAGTTCTTC.